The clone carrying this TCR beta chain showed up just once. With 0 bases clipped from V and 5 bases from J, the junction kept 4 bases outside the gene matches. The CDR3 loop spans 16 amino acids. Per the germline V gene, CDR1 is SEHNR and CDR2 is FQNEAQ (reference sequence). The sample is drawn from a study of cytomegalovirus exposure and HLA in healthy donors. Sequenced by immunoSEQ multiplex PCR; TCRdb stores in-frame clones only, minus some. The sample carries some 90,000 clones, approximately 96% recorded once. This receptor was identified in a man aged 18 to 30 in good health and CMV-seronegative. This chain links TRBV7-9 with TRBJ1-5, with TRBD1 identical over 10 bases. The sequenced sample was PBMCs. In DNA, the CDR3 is TGTGCCAGCAGCTTAGCGTGGGACAGGGGTTATCAGCCCCAGCATTTT. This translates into CASSLAWDRGYQPQHF.